Presented here are 24 T cell receptor beta chains from one specimen sequenced in a study of monozygotic twins with inflammatory bowel disease (dated by TCRdb to the late 2010s). The method was 5' RACE. The sequencer was an Illumina HiSeq 2500. After reprocessing by TCRdb, each CDR3 protein sequence is one entry, and no DNA is given. The sample has more than 300,000 distinct CDR3 sequences on record. The ten largest clones capture less than 6.5% of the sample. The sample was blood. The receptor set was obtained from a human donor with ulcerative colitis or Crohn's disease, or a healthy co-twin of an affected twin (not recorded which).

The rearrangement uses TRBV5-6 and TRBJ2-5. CDR3 length: 13 amino acids. The germline V gene encodes CDR1 SGHDT and CDR2 YYEEEE. The CDR3 spells CASSHRGKETQYF.

The rearrangement links TRBV18 to TRBJ1-5; no DNA is available, so the TRBD1 call from TCRdb remains unchecked. The CDR3 is 16 amino acids. The germline gives CDR1 KGHSH, CDR2 LQKENI. The CDR3 is CASSPSAQGLDQPQHF. Using reference TRBV18 and TRBJ1-5 for the parts outside the CDR3, the full variable domain is NAGVMQNPRHLVRRRGQEARLRCSPMKGHSHVYWYRQLPEEGLKFMVYLQKENIIDESGMPKERFSAEFPKEGPSILRIQQVVRGDSAAYFCASSPSAQGLDQPQHFGDGTRLSIL.

The chain recombines TRBV29-1 with TRBJ2-7; with no DNA, the TCRdb D assignment of TRBD2 cannot be verified. The length of the CDR3 is 13 residues. CDR1 and CDR2 from the germline V gene are SQVTM and ANQGSEA. CDR3 region: CSAGLLSVGEQYF.

V usage is TRBV15 and J usage is TRBJ2-5. The germline gives CDR1 LNHNV, CDR2 YYDKDF (reference sequence). This CDR3 has 12 amino acids. This chain's CDR3 is CATSRVGETQYF.

The chain links TRBV20-1 to TRBJ2-1; as DNA is missing, the TRBD1 call by TCRdb cannot be tested. The germline V gene encodes CDR1 DFQATT and CDR2 SNEGSKA (reference sequence). The length of the CDR3 is 16 residues. The CDR3: CSARSQSGGNYNEQFF.

V gene TRBV20-1 combines with J gene TRBJ2-1; TCRdb outputs TRBD1, but without DNA this stays unchecked. The germline V gene encodes CDR1 DFQATT and CDR2 SNEGSKA (reference sequence). The CDR3 totals 15 residues. CDR3 amino acids: CSARGGRVSYNEQFF.

The gene calls are TRBV7-2 and TRBJ2-3. CDR1 and CDR2 (germline): SGHTA, FQGNSA. The CDR3 has 11 residues. CDR3 residues: CASSLEFTQYF.

The chain links TRBV6-5 to TRBJ1-5; TCRdb designates TRBD1, a call that cannot be tested without DNA. CDR1 and CDR2 from the germline V gene are MNHEY and SVGAGI. CDR3 size: 13 residues. CDR3 amino acids: CASSSHSRQPQHF.

The chain joins TRBV6-2 or TRBV6-3 to TRBJ2-5; TCRdb names TRBD2, which stays unverified in the absence of DNA. Germline assignment: CDR1 MNHEY and CDR2 SVGEGT. CDR3 length: 15 amino acids. The CDR3 loop reads CASSYSQGRKETQYF.

The rearrangement uses TRBV29-1 and TRBJ1-1; TCRdb names TRBD1, which stays unverified in the absence of DNA. The CDR3 covers 14 residues. The germline gives CDR1 SQVTM, CDR2 ANQGSEA. The CDR3 spells CSGHGQAMNTEAFF.

The chain employs TRBV20-1 and TRBJ2-1; TCRdb indicates TRBD1, and absent DNA this call remains unverified. The CDR3 is made up of 16 amino acids. Per germline, CDR1 DFQATT and CDR2 SNEGSKA (reference sequence). The CDR3 reads CSASVGRGPVRHEQFF.

This chain connects TRBV28 to TRBJ2-7. The CDR3 is 14 residues long. CDR1 and CDR2 from the germline V gene are MDHEN and SYDVKM. CDR3 loop: CASRAWASGYEQYF.

The chain is built from TRBV5-1 and TRBJ1-2. CDR3 size: 16 residues. CDR1 and CDR2 (germline): SGHRS, YFSETQ. The CDR3 is CASSPGRGRMDYGYTF.

The gene calls are TRBV7-2 and TRBJ2-5; TCRdb gives TRBD2 as the D gene, but with no DNA this cannot be confirmed. The CDR3 contains 15 residues. Germline CDR1 is SGHTA and CDR2 is FQGNSA. CDR3: CASSLTSGGAETQYF. The full variable domain, completed using reference TRBV7-2 and TRBJ2-5, is GAGVSQSPSNKVTEKGKDVELRCDPISGHTALYWYRQSLGQGLEFLIYFQGNSAPDKSGLPSDRFSAERTGGSVSTLTIQRTQQEDSAVYLCASSLTSGGAETQYFGPGTRLLVL.

The V and J genes are TRBV18 and TRBJ2-1; the TRBD2 assignment by TCRdb is unverifiable without DNA. The CDR3 extends over 16 amino acids. Germline V lookup: CDR1 KGHSH, CDR2 LQKENI. The CDR3: CASSSRTSTSYNEQFF.

This sequence joins TRBV7-9 and TRBJ1-1; as DNA is missing, the TRBD1 call by TCRdb cannot be tested. This CDR3 comprises 14 residues. CDR1 SEHNR and CDR2 FQNEAQ come from the germline V gene (reference sequence). The CDR3 here is CASSTSGVGTEAFF.

The genes are TRBV2 and TRBJ2-1; TCRdb selects TRBD1, and the lack of DNA leaves this call unchecked. The CDR3 runs 16 residues. Germline V gives CDR1 SNHLY, CDR2 FYNNEI. CDR3 region: CASNPLQYYSYNEQFF.

This chain connects TRBV5-1 to TRBJ2-4; TCRdb indicates TRBD2, and absent DNA this call remains unverified. The CDR3 consists of 17 residues. CDR1 and CDR2 (germline): SGHRS, YFSETQ. CDR3 protein: CASSLLAGGLAKNIQYF.

This chain joins TRBV3-1 and TRBJ2-7; no DNA is available, so the TRBD1 call from TCRdb remains unchecked. The germline V gene has CDR1 LGHDT and CDR2 YNNKEL (reference sequence). The length of the CDR3 is 15 residues. CDR3 amino acids: CASSQVPGRTYEQYF.

V gene TRBV24-1 combines with J gene TRBJ2-3; TCRdb's D call of TRBD2 is untestable without DNA. Germline-derived CDR1 and CDR2 are KGHDR and SFDVKD. This CDR3 has 15 residues. This CDR3 is CATSDLGLAGATQYF.

The J gene is TRBJ2-1, the V gene TRBV3-1; the D call from TCRdb, TRBD2, cannot be confirmed without DNA. CDR3 length: 17 amino acids. CDR1 LGHDT and CDR2 YNNKEL come from the germline V gene (reference sequence). The CDR3 spells CASSQGRTSGRSNEQFF.

The CDR3: CASRLPGSSSQETQYF. V and J are TRBV6-2 or TRBV6-3 and TRBJ2-5; TCRdb calls TRBD1, which cannot be checked without DNA. Germline V gene data show CDR1 as MNHEY and CDR2 as SVGEGT. The CDR3 sequence is 16 residues long.

The CDR3 reads CASRTRGHGSDYGYTF. The chain has TRBV13 and TRBJ1-2; the TCRdb call, TRBD1, lacks DNA for checking. The germline CDR1 and CDR2 sequences are PRHDT and FYEKMQ (reference sequence). The CDR3 has 16 amino acids.

The genes are TRBV3-1 and TRBJ2-3; TCRdb's D call, TRBD2, is unchecked because there is no DNA. This CDR3 contains 18 residues. In germline, CDR1 is LGHDT, CDR2 YNNKEL (reference sequence). This CDR3 reads CASSQRLAGGLSTDTQYF.